This T cell receptor beta chain originates from a study of monozygotic twins with inflammatory bowel disease (dated by TCRdb to between 2017 and 2020). Regarding the research as a whole: In total, approximately 28 monozygotic twin pairs made up the full study: 19 Danish pairs, all IBD-discordant, plus nine German pairs, of which four were IBD-concordant and five were IBD-discordant. Each individual had, on average, about 151 000 unique TCRalpha sequences and 181 000 unique TCRbeta sequences available for analysis. The search for disease-associated traits relied mainly on comparing IBD patients with their genetically identical healthy co-twins within discordant pairs. The research as a whole found: No single strong signal or clonotype linked to IBD turned up in the results, so the idea that one exists was not supported. Concordant and discordant twins showed no difference in repertoire similarity, possibly because of limited statistical power. Because patients received different immunosuppressive treatments, the repertoires may have picked up extra background noise and variability between individuals. The analysis was unable to tell apart different T cell subtypes. IBD patients had lower TCRbeta repertoire diversity, measured by the inverse Simpson index, than their healthy co-twins. Fewer clonotypes were shared with other individuals by IBD patients than by healthy twins, most markedly in patients showing signs of disease activity.

From each donor, a roughly 2.3 ml peripheral blood sample was drawn into PAXgene tubes and stored at -80 degrees C. Total RNA was isolated from whole blood with the PAXgene blood miRNA kit on an automated QIAcube, without T cell sorting. Peripheral blood from monozygotic twin pairs who were concordant or discordant for inflammatory bowel disease underwent deep TCRalpha and TCRbeta repertoire profiling using unique molecular barcoding. Smoking habits were recorded for all twin pairs, and each individual was classified as a current, former or never smoker. On this clonotype itself: The antigen it binds to is not known.

The CDR3 goes from the cysteine to the phenylalanine over 18 residues. The coding DNA is unavailable. The germline V gene (reference sequence) gives CDR1 as SGHKS and CDR2 as YYEKEE. The library was built by means of 5' RACE. Preparation of each TCR library used approximately 3,500 ng of total RNA. For each sample, cDNA was synthesized in eight separate reactions using SMARTScribe reverse transcriptase. Unique molecular identifiers containing a 6-nucleotide sample barcode were introduced through template switching during cDNA synthesis. TCRalpha and TCRbeta cDNA was amplified in two nested PCRs of about 17 and 10 cycles, and bead purification was carried out after each PCR. Before amplification, the cDNA was treated with uracil DNA-glycosylase and purified using the QIAquick PCR purification kit. The second PCR added Illumina TruSeq-compatible adapters along with sample-specific barcodes. Library quality and concentration were assessed using TapeStation and Qubit, and 5 ng of each library was pooled. Sequencing of the pooled libraries was done on an Illumina HiSeq2500 single-index Rapid Run using custom sequencing primers and 2 x 100 bp reads. In the original analysis: MiGEC version 1.2.6 was used for UMI-based consensus assembly to correct PCR and sequencing errors. V(D)J alignment, clonotype assembly and CDR3 extraction were performed with MiXCR version 2.1.1. Normalisation of gene usage, clonotype sharing and MAIT/NKT TCR abundance was achieved by analysing the top 1000, 10 000 and 20 000 clonotypes per sample. After downsampling to 27 000 UMIs, diversity was calculated as the inverse Simpson index using the vegan R package. Statistical testing used paired Mann-Whitney U tests on the discordant twin pairs and applied Benjamini-Hochberg correction for multiple testing. One entry per CDR3 protein sequence results from the TCRdb reprocessing of the reads, with DNA left out. What appears here as the V and J calls and clone size reflects TCRdb's work, not the paper's. This sample's listing comprises over 200,000 distinct CDR3 sequences. The top ten constitute around 1.5% of the sample.

This TCR derives from a human donor with ulcerative colitis or Crohn's disease, or a healthy co-twin of an affected twin (not recorded which). Recombination joined TRBV5-5 with TRBJ2-2; TCRdb names TRBD2, which stays unverified in the absence of DNA. Sequencing was done on a sample of blood. The CDR3 protein sequence reads: CASSLRGLGTANTGELFF. This CDR3, with the reference TRBV5-5 and TRBJ2-2 proteins standing in past its ends, gives the full variable domain DAGVTQSPTHLIKTRGQQVTLRCSPISGHKSVSWYQQVLGQGPQFIFQYYEKEERGRGNFPDRFSARQFPNYSSELNVNALLLGDSALYLCASSLRGLGTANTGELFFGEGSRLTVL.